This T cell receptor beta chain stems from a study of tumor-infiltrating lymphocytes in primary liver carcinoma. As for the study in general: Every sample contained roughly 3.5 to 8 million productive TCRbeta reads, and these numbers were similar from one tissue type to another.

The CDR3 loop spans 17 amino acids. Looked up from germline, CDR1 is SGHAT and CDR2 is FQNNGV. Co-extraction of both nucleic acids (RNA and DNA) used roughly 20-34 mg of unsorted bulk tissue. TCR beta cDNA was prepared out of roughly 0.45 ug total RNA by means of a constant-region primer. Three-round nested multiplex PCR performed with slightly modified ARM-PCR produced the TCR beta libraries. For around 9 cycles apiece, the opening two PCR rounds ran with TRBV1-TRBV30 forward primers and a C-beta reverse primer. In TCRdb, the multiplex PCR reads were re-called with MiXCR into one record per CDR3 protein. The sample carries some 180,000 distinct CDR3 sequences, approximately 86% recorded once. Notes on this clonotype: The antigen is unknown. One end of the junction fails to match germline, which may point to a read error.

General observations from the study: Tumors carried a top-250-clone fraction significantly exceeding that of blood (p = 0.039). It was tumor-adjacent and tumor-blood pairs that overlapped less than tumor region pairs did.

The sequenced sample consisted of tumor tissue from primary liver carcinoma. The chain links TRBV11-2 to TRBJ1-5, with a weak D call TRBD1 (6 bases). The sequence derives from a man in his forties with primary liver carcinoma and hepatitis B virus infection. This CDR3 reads CASILVMVTGSNQPQHF. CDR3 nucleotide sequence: TGTGCCAGCATCTTAGTAATGGTAACAGGGAGCAATCAGCCCCAGCATTTT.